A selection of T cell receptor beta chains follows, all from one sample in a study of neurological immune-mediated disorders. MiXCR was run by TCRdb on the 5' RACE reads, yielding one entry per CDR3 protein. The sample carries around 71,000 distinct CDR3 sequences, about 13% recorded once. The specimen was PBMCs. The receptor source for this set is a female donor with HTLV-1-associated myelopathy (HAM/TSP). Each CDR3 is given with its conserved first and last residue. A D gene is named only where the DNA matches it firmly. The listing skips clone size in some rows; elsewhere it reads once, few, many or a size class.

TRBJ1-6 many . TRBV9 TGTGCCAGCAGCGTAGCTCCCGATTCACCCCTCCACTTT CASSVAPDSPLHF
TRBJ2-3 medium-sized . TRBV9 TGTGCCAGCAGCGTAACAAATACGCAGTATTTT CASSVTNTQYF
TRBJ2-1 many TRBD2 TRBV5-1 TGCGCCAGCAGCTTTAGCGGGGAGGACAATGAGCAGTTCTTC CASSFSGEDNEQFF
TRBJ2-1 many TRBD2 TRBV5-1 TGCGCCACGGGAGGGGCGGGGGCCGGGCGAGGTGAGCAGTTCTTC CATGGAGAGRGEQFF
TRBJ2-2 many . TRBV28 TGTGCCAGCATGGGGGGCCGGGCCGGGGAGCTGTTTTTT CASMGGRAGELFF
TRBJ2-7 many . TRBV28 TGTGCCAGCAGTCCCCCCCAGGACAGCATACAGCAGTACTTC CASSPPQDSIQQYF
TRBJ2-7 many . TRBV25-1 TGTGCCAGCAGTGAATCGCCCACGAGCTCCTACGAGCAGTACTTC CASSESPTSSYEQYF
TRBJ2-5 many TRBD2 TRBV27 TGTGCCAGCAGTTCCCCTAGCGGGGGCGGAGAGACCCAGTACTTC CASSSPSGGGETQYF
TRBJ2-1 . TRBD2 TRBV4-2 TGTGCCAGCAGCCAAGCGACTAGCGGGGGGGTGGTCAATCAGCAGTTCTTC CASSQATSGGVVNQQFF
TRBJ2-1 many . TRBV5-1 TGCGCCAGCAGCTTGGGACAGGAGGGCTACAATGAGCAGTTCTTC CASSLGQEGYNEQFF
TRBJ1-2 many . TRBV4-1 TGCGCCAGCAGCCAAGAAGGGGGGACCTTCTATGGCTACACCTTC CASSQEGGTFYGYTF
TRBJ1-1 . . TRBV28 TGTGCCATCAGTTTTCGACGGATTATGAACACTGAAGCTTTCTTT CAISFRRIMNTEAFF
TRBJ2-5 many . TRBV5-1 TGCGCCAGCAGCCCGGACACCCACCAAGAGACCCAGTACTTC CASSPDTHQETQYF
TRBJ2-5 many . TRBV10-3 TGTGCCATCGGCCGGGGGCAAGAGACCCAGTACTTC CAIGRGQETQYF
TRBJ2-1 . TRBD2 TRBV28 TGTGTCAGCAGTTTTCCCATGGCTAGCGGTGGGGCCTCCTACAATGAGCAGTTCTTC CVSSFPMASGGASYNEQFF
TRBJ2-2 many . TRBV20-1 TGCAGTGCTAGAGATCGACAGGCGAACACCGGGGAGCTGTTTTTT CSARDRQANTGELFF
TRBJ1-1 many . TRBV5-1 TGCGCCAGCAGCTTGCAGGAAGGGGGGTTGACTTTCTTT CASSLQEGGLTFF
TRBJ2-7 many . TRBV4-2 TGTGCCAGCAGCTCCCAGGGAGGATCGAGCTCCTACGAGCAGTACTTC CASSSQGGSSSYEQYF
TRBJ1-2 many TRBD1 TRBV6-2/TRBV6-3 TGTGCCAGCAGAGAAGGACAGGGGATCGGCTACACCTTC CASREGQGIGYTF
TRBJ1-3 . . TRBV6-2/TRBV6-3 TGTGCCAGCATGGGAGGGGGAAACACCATATATTTT CASMGGGNTIYF
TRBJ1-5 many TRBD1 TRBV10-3 TGTGCCATCAGCGCGGACAGGGACAGCAATCAGCCCCAGCATTTT CAISADRDSNQPQHF
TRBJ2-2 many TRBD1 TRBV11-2 TGTGCCAGCAGCTTACGGACAGGGGGCTTAAAGAACACCGGGGAGCTGTTTTTT CASSLRTGGLKNTGELFF
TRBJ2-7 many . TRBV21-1 TGTGCCAGCAGCAAAGTCAGGGGGCAAAACTTC CASSKVRGQNF
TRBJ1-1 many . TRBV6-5 TGTGCCAGCACTACACGGCAGCTTAACACTGAAGCTTTCTTT CASTTRQLNTEAFF
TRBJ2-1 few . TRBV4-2 TGTGCCAGCAGCCAAGATAATGAGCAGTTCTTC CASSQDNEQFF
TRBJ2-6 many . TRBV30 TGTGCCTGGGAAAGCTCTGGGGCCAACGTCCTGACTTTC CAWESSGANVLTF
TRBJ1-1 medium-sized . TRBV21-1 TGTGCCAGCAGCGAGTTTAAGGAGAACACTGAAGCTTTCTTT CASSEFKENTEAFF
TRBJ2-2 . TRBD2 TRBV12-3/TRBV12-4 TGTGCCAGCAGTCCCCGTAACAGCGGGGACACCGGGGAGCTGTTTTTT CASSPRNSGDTGELFF
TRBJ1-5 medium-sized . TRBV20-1 TGCAGTGCCAAACCGGGGGATCAGCCCCAGCATTTT CSAKPGDQPQHF
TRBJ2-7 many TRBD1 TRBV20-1 TGCAGTGCTAGTGGTAGACAGGGAAGGCAGTACTTC CSASGRQGRQYF
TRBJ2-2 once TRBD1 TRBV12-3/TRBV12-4 TGTGCCAGCAATGACAGGGGCGTCACCGGGGAGCTGTTTTTT CASNDRGVTGELFF
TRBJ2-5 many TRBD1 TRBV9 TGTGCCAGCAGCCCATGGACAGGGGAAGAGACCCAGTACTTC CASSPWTGEETQYF
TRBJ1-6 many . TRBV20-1 TGCAGTGCTAGTTCATATAATTCACCCCTCCACTTT CSASSYNSPLHF
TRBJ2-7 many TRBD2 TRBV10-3 TGTGCCATCAGAAGCGGGGAGCCCTACGAGCAGTACTTC CAIRSGEPYEQYF
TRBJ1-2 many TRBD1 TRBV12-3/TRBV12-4 TGTGCCAGCAGCCCCAGGGGGGCAGCTGGCGGCTACACCTTC CASSPRGAAGGYTF
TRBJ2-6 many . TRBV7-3 TGTGCCAGCAGCCCCACAAGGTCTGGGGCCAACGTCCTGACTTTC CASSPTRSGANVLTF
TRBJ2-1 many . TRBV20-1 TGCAGTGCTAGAGTACCTTTAGCGGAGAATGAGCAGTTCTTC CSARVPLAENEQFF
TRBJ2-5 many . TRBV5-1 TGCGCCAGCAGCTTCGGTAGCGGCATTTACCAAGAGACCCAGTACTTC CASSFGSGIYQETQYF
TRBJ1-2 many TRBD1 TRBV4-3 TGCGCCAGCAGCCAGGAAACAGGGGACTATGGCTACACCTTC CASSQETGDYGYTF
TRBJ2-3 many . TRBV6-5 TGTGCCAGCAGTTACTCGGCTAGCACAGATACGCAGTATTTT CASSYSASTDTQYF
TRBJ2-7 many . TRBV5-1 TGCGCCAGCAGCGTGGGACTTCCTTCCTACGAGCAGTACTTC CASSVGLPSYEQYF
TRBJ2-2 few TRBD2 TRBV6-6 TGTGCCAGCAGTTACTCCCTGTATGGGACGGGGGGGCGAACCGGGGAGCTGTTTTTT CASSYSLYGTGGRTGELFF
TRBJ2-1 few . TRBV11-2 TGTGCCAGCAGCTTAGATCTCGGGAGTTCCTCCTACAATGAGCAGTTCTTC CASSLDLGSSSYNEQFF
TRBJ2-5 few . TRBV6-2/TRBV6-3 TGTGCCAGCACCCGAGCGACGAGGGGGACCCAGTACTTC CASTRATRGTQYF
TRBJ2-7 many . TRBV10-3 TGTGCCATCAGTAGGGGGGGGGCCTACGAGCAGTACTTC CAISRGGAYEQYF
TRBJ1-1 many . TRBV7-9 TGTGCCAGCAGCTTATTAACTGAAGCTTTCTTT CASSLLTEAFF
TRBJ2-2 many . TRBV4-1 TGCGCCAGCAGCCAGGGGGTCCCAACGAACACCGGGGAGCTGTTTTTT CASSQGVPTNTGELFF
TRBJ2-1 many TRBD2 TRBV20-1 TGCAGTGCTAGTGGCTTAGGGACTAGCGGGGGGAACAATGAGCAGTTCTTC CSASGLGTSGGNNEQFF
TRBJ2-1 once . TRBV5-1 TGCGCCAGCAGCTTGGCCCGGGACCGGGCCAGAGAGCAGTTCTTC CASSLARDRAREQFF
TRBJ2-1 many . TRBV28 TGTGCCAGCAATGGGGAATACAATGAGCAGTTCTTC CASNGEYNEQFF